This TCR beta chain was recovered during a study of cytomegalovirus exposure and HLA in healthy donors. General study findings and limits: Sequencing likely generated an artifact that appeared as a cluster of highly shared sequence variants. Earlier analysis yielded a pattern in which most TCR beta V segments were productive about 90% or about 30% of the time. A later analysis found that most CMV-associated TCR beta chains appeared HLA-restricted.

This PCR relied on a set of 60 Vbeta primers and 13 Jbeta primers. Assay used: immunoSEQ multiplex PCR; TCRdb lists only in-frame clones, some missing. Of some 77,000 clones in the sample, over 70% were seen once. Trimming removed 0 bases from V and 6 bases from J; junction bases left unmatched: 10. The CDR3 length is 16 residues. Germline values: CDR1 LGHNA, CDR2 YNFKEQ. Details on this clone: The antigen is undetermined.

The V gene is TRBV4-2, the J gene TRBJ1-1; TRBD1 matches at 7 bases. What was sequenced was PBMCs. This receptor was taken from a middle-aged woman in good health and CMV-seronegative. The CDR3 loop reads CASSQEKGQLGAEAFF. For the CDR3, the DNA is TGTGCCAGCAGCCAAGAAAAGGGACAGCTCGGCGCTGAAGCTTTCTTT.